The TCR beta chain under discussion was sequenced for a study of blood T cell repertoires in COVID-19. Sequenced by immunoSEQ multiplex PCR; TCRdb stores in-frame clones only, minus some. The table shows over 150,000 clones, with around 81% occurring only once. The CDR3 contains 13 residues. V lost 11 bases, J lost 8 bases, and 11 bases stayed unmatched. Enrolled through a virtual design, the participants were between 18 and 89 years of age and came from around 25 US areas. Recovered participants had two consecutive negative NP/OP PCR tests, healthcare professional clearance, or symptom resolution. This receptor was identified in a man in his forties who had recovered from COVID-19. Sequenced sample: PBMCs or T cells enriched from blood (not recorded which). The chain recombines TRBV12-3 or TRBV12-4 with TRBJ2-1, with 8 bases identical to TRBD2. The CDR3: CAGGTRLWHEQFF. DNA for the CDR3: TGTGCCGGAGGGACTAGGCTGTGGCATGAGCAGTTCTTC.